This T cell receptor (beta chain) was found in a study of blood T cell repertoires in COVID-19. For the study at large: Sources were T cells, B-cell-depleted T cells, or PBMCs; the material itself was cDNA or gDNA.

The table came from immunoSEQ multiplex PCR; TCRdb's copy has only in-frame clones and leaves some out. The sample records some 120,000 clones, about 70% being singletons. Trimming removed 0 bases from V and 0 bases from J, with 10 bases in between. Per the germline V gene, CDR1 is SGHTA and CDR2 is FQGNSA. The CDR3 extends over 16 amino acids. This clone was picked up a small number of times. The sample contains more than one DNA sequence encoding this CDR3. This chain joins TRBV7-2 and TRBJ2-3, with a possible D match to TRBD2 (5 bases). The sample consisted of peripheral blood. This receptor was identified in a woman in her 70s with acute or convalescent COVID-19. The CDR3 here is CASSLAGGSSTDTQYF. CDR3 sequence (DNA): TGTGCCAGCAGCTTAGCTGGCGGGTCAAGCACAGATACGCAGTATTTT.